The 9 T cell receptor beta chains in this list originate from one sample, sequenced in a study of chemoradiotherapy in HPV16-positive cancers. Sequenced by immunoSEQ multiplex PCR; TCRdb stores in-frame clones only, minus some. This sample has tens of thousands of clones, with 70% to 90% found just once. The sample in question was blood, obtained from a patient who underwent chemoradiotherapy. The receptors were sampled from a human donor with HPV-associated anogenital cancer.

DNA of the CDR3: TGTGCCAGCAGAATAGGGGGCACTAATGAAAAACTGTTTTTT. Translation: CASRIGGTNEKLFF. The chain has TRBV6-1 and TRBJ1-4; 7 bases match TRBD1. CDR1 MNHNS and CDR2 SASEGT come from the germline V gene. The CDR3 is made up of 14 amino acids. The ends lost 6 bases at V and 2 bases at J; junction bases unmatched: 3.

The rearrangement joins TRBV28 to TRBJ2-5, with TRBD2 identical over 10 bases. CDR3 length: 16 amino acids. Germline V CDR1 and CDR2: MDHEN, SYDVKM. After removal of 4 bases from V and 0 bases from J, the junction contained 5 bases not matched to a gene. The CDR3 DNA reads as TGTGCCAGCAGTTCCGGGACTAGCGCCTACCAAGAGACCCAGTACTTC. Translation gives CASSSGTSAYQETQYF.

This chain joins TRBV29-1 and TRBJ2-7; TRBD1 agrees at 8 bases. Germline V gene lookup returns CDR1 SQVTM and CDR2 ANQGSEA. The CDR3 has 12 amino acids. V lost 7 bases, J lost 7 bases, and 9 bases stayed unmatched. The CDR3 DNA is TGCAGCGCCCGGGACAGGTGGAGGGAGCAGTACTTC. Amino acids: CSARDRWREQYF.

This chain joins TRBV27 and TRBJ2-1; 11 bases are shared with TRBD2. The CDR3 sequence is 17 residues long. J lost 4 bases, V lost 6 bases, and 11 bases had no gene match. In germline, CDR1 is MNHEY, CDR2 SMNVEV (reference sequence). This CDR3 reads CASSSKGLAGEYNEQFF. The CDR3 DNA sequence: TGTGCCAGCAGCTCAAAAGGACTAGCGGGCGAATACAATGAGCAGTTCTTC.

The V and J genes are TRBV5-4 and TRBJ2-2, with TRBD1 identical over 7 bases. The CDR3 contains 14 residues. V dropped 1 base and J dropped 6; count of bases not matched to a gene: 3. From germline, CDR1 is SGHNT and CDR2 YYREEE (reference sequence). The CDR3 loop reads CASSLQGGSGELFF. The CDR3 DNA reads as TGTGCCAGCAGCTTGCAAGGGGGCTCCGGGGAGCTGTTTTTT.

The chain is built from TRBV7-2 and TRBJ2-2; TRBD2 agrees at 10 bases. The germline V gene has CDR1 SGHTA and CDR2 FQGNSA. Trimming cost V 2 bases and J 2 bases; bases outside gene matches: 5. The CDR3 runs to 17 residues. Here the CDR3 DNA reads TGTGCCAGCAGCTTAAGGGCTAGCGGGAGCAACACCGGGGAGCTGTTTTTT. Translating gives CASSLRASGSNTGELFF.

This chain connects TRBV6-1 to TRBJ2-2; 7 bases fit TRBD1. The germline CDR1 and CDR2 sequences are MNHNS and SASEGT. The CDR3 has 14 residues. The V segment lost 5 bases and the J segment 4 bases; nucleotides outside the gene matches: 4. In DNA form, the CDR3 reads TGTGCCAGCAGTCACAGGGGTGCCACCGGGGAGCTGTTTTTT. It encodes CASSHRGATGELFF.

DNA of the CDR3: TGCGCCAGCAGCGGGGGATCGGGTGAGCAGTTCTTC. It is translated as CASSGGSGEQFF. J is TRBJ2-1 and V is TRBV5-1, with D perhaps matching TRBD1 or TRBD2 (5 bases each). Germline values: CDR1 SGHRS, CDR2 YFSETQ. V was cut by 4 bases and J by 9 bases, with 11 bases left in between. The CDR3 runs to 12 residues.

The CDR3 reads CASSDQPQHF. The CDR3 bases are TGTGCCAGCAGTGATCAGCCCCAGCATTTT. The genes are TRBV6-5 and TRBJ1-5; D not certain. CDR1 and CDR2 from the germline V gene are MNHEY and SVGAGI. The V gene lost 5 bases and the J gene lost 5 bases, with 1 base spanning the gap. The CDR3 totals 10 residues.